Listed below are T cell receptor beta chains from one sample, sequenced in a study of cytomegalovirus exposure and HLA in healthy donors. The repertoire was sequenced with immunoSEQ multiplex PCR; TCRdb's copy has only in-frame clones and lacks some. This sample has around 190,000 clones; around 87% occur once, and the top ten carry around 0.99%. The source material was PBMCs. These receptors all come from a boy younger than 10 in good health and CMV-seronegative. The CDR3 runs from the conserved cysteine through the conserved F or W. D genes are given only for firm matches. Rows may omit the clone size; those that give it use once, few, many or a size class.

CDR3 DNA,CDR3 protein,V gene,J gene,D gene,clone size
TGTGCCAGCAGTTTAATGGGTGGAGGCTCCTATAATTCACCCCTCCACTTT,CASSLMGGGSYNSPLHF,TRBV27,TRBJ1-6,-,-
TGTGCCAGCAGCCGACAGGGGTCGGACACTGAAGCTTTCTTT,CASSRQGSDTEAFF,TRBV7-9,TRBJ1-1,TRBD1,-
TGTGCCAGCAGTGTTATGCAGGGAGGAGGCTACACCTTC,CASSVMQGGGYTF,TRBV6-1,TRBJ1-2,-,-
TGTGCCAGCACCTCGGGACAGGGATTCTTTGGCTACACCTTC,CASTSGQGFFGYTF,TRBV5-4,TRBJ1-2,TRBD1,once
TGTGCCAGCAGCTTAGGGCGGACTAGCGCCTACGAGCAGTACTTC,CASSLGRTSAYEQYF,TRBV7-2,TRBJ2-7,TRBD2,-
TGTGCCAGCAGAAGACAGGGGTCCTACGAGCAGTACTTC,CASRRQGSYEQYF,TRBV2,TRBJ2-7,TRBD1,once
TGTGCCAGCAGCTTAGCGCAGGGATACATGAACACTGAAGCTTTCTTT,CASSLAQGYMNTEAFF,TRBV7-9,TRBJ1-1,-,-
TGTGCCAGCAGCGGCCCGGGACTAGCGGGAGCTGGTGAGCAGTTCTTC,CASSGPGLAGAGEQFF,TRBV11-1,TRBJ2-1,TRBD2,-
TGTGCCAGCAGTTACTCAGCCGGGACAGGGGGCGACGAGCAGTACTTC,CASSYSAGTGGDEQYF,TRBV6-5,TRBJ2-7,TRBD1,-
TGTGCCAGCAGCCCCGTGGGGGGTGGGGGTCAGCCCCAGCATTTT,CASSPVGGGGQPQHF,TRBV11-2,TRBJ1-5,-,-
TGTGCCAGCAGCTTAACTAGCGGGAGATTTAATGAGCAGTTCTTC,CASSLTSGRFNEQFF,TRBV7-2,TRBJ2-1,TRBD2,-
TGTGCCAGCAGCCACCGGGACAGAAATTCACCCCTCCACTTT,CASSHRDRNSPLHF,TRBV13,TRBJ1-6,TRBD1,-
TGCGCCATCCCTCCCGGGGTAAAACTGTTTTTT,CAIPPGVKLFF,TRBV5-1,TRBJ1-4,-,few
TGTGCCAGTAGCGCTAGCGGACCCACAGATACGCAGTATTTT,CASSASGPTDTQYF,TRBV19,TRBJ2-3,TRBD2,few
TGCAGCGTCGGATACAGGAACACTGAAGCTTTCTTT,CSVGYRNTEAFF,TRBV29-1,TRBJ1-1,-,-
TGTGCCAGCTGTAGCGGGGGTTACAATGAGCAGTTCTTC,CASCSGGYNEQFF,TRBV2,TRBJ2-1,TRBD2,-
TGTGCCAGCAGCTCACTTCCTCCGGGACAGGGGAACTATGGCTACACCTTC,CASSSLPPGQGNYGYTF,TRBV11-2,TRBJ1-2,TRBD1,-
TGTGCCAGCAGCTTGGGGGGGTACGAGCAGTACTTC,CASSLGGYEQYF,TRBV28,TRBJ2-7,TRBD2,once
TGCGCCAGCAGCCTGACAGGGGGCCTCTACGAGCAGTACTTC,CASSLTGGLYEQYF,TRBV4-1,TRBJ2-7,TRBD1,few
TGTGCCAGCAGCCAAGTTAGGGGCCTCAAAGACTATGGCTACACCTTC,CASSQVRGLKDYGYTF,TRBV14,TRBJ1-2,-,-
TGCGCCAGCAGCTTGGGGAGGGGCGGGTACACTGAAGCTTTCTTT,CASSLGRGGYTEAFF,TRBV5-1,TRBJ1-1,-,once
TGTGCCAGCAGCTGGGTGAACGGGGGGTACCAAGAGACCCAGTACTTC,CASSWVNGGYQETQYF,TRBV13,TRBJ2-5,TRBD2,-
TGTGCCAGCAGCTCTGAGGGTGAGCAGTTCTTC,CASSSEGEQFF,TRBV7-9,TRBJ2-1,-,-
TGCGCCAGCAGCCCGCGACAGGGGAACACTGAAGCTTTCTTT,CASSPRQGNTEAFF,TRBV4-1,TRBJ1-1,TRBD1,few
TGTGCCAGCAGTCCCTGGACTAGCGGGGGTGATACGCAGTATTTT,CASSPWTSGGDTQYF,TRBV27,TRBJ2-3,TRBD2,-
TGCGCCAGCAGCCAGACTAGCGGGGCGATTACAGAGACCCAGTACTTC,CASSQTSGAITETQYF,TRBV5-1,TRBJ2-5,TRBD2,-
TGTGCCACCATCGGACAGTCCGAAGGGTCCGGGGAGCTGTTTTTT,CATIGQSEGSGELFF,TRBV10-3,TRBJ2-2,-,-
TGTGCCAGCAGCCCGGGGGGGCGAGAGACCCAGTACTTC,CASSPGGRETQYF,TRBV2,TRBJ2-5,TRBD2,-
TGTGCCAGCAGTTTACTCGACACTGAAGCTTTCTTT,CASSLLDTEAFF,TRBV28,TRBJ1-1,-,few
TGTGCCAGCAGCCCCCCGCCAGGGGGATCCTACGAGCAGTACTTC,CASSPPPGGSYEQYF,TRBV5-4,TRBJ2-7,TRBD1,-
TGTGCCAGCAGTCCCCCTCGGGACTCAACCTCCTATAATTCACCCCTCCACTTT,CASSPPRDSTSYNSPLHF,TRBV28,TRBJ1-6,-,-
TGTGCCAGCAGCCACTACAGGGGGAACACTGAAGCTTTCTTT,CASSHYRGNTEAFF,TRBV14,TRBJ1-1,TRBD1,-
TGTGCCAGCAGTAACCGGGACAGGGTGGGCAATCAGCCCCAGCATTTT,CASSNRDRVGNQPQHF,TRBV28,TRBJ1-5,TRBD1,-
TGCGCCAGCAAGCAGGGTGGGGAAGATACGCAGTATTTT,CASKQGGEDTQYF,TRBV10-1,TRBJ2-3,-,-
TGTGCCAGCAGTTTAGTAGGGGCTGCCTACGAGCAGTACTTC,CASSLVGAAYEQYF,TRBV28,TRBJ2-7,-,-
TGTGCCAGCAGCTCCGGTGGGGGCGGTAGCAATCAGCCCCAGCATTTT,CASSSGGGGSNQPQHF,TRBV9,TRBJ1-5,-,-
TGTGCCAGCAGCTGGTGGGGGACAGTTGAAAACATTCAGTACTTC,CASSWWGTVENIQYF,TRBV5-6,TRBJ2-4,TRBD1,-
TGTGCCAGCAGTCCTCGGGGTAAGGGACAGTTATCTTTCTTT,CASSPRGKGQLSFF,TRBV6-5,TRBJ1-1,TRBD1,-
TGTGCCAGCAGTTTACTTCAGGGTCCGGGCGATACGCAGTATTTT,CASSLLQGPGDTQYF,TRBV28,TRBJ2-3,-,-
TGTGCCAGCAGCTCCAGCGGTGGGGATAGCAATCAGCCCCAGCATTTT,CASSSSGGDSNQPQHF,TRBV7-9,TRBJ1-5,-,-
TGTGCCAGCAGCCAAGCAGGGGGGTACGAGCAGTACTTC,CASSQAGGYEQYF,TRBV14,TRBJ2-7,-,-